What follows are 7 T cell receptor beta chains derived from one specimen sequenced in a study of blood T cell repertoires in COVID-19. Produced via immunoSEQ multiplex PCR; TCRdb's table is partial and in-frame only. The sample has around 200,000 clones; roughly nine tenths are singletons. Sequencing was done on a sample of peripheral blood. The receptors here all came from a woman aged 50 to 60 with acute or convalescent COVID-19.

The chain carries TRBV11-2 and TRBJ1-1; D is perhaps TRBD1 (5 bases). Germline loops: CDR1 SGHAT, CDR2 FQNNGV. The V and J ends lost 5 bases and 5 bases respectively, with 27 bases between them. The length of the CDR3 is 18 residues. The DNA of the CDR3 is TGTGCCAGCAGCCAATTATCGCGACCGGGGCCCCGGGGGACTGAAGCTTTCTTT. Translating gives CASSQLSRPGPRGTEAFF.

The rearrangement uses TRBV5-1 and TRBJ2-1; TRBD1 matches at 8 bases. The CDR3 sequence is 15 residues long. Germline V lookup: CDR1 SGHRS, CDR2 YFSETQ. Trimming at V came to 1 base and at J to 2 bases, leaving 2 bases not matched to a gene. CDR3 DNA: TGCGCCAGCAGCTTGCTACAGGGGGCCTACAATGAGCAGTTCTTC. It yields the protein CASSLLQGAYNEQFF.

CDR3 region: CAISEFPDRIYNEQFF. DNA of the CDR3: TGTGCCATCAGTGAGTTCCCGGACAGAATATACAATGAGCAGTTCTTC. V usage is TRBV10-3 and J usage is TRBJ2-1, with D perhaps TRBD1 (6 bases). The germline V gene encodes CDR1 ENHRY and CDR2 SYGVKD. This CDR3 region has 16 residues. V lost 1 base and J lost 4, with 14 bases in between.

This clone appeared a few times. This chain joins TRBV6-2 or TRBV6-3 and TRBJ2-2; 7 positions agree with TRBD1. Germline CDR1 is MNHEY and CDR2 is SVGEGT. Unmatched junction bases numbered 3, after V lost 2 bases and J lost 3 bases. The CDR3 is 15 residues long. CDR3 region: CASSYGTDHTGELFF. The CDR3 DNA sequence: TGTGCCAGCAGTTACGGGACAGACCACACCGGGGAGCTGTTTTTT.

V is TRBV7-9 and J is TRBJ2-7; 10 bases fit TRBD2. The CDR3 runs 16 residues. In germline, CDR1 is SEHNR, CDR2 FQNEAQ (reference sequence). V shed 3 bases, J shed 3 bases, and the junction held 8 bases outside the gene matches. This CDR3 reads CASSLWASGRNYEQYF. The CDR3 DNA reads TGTGCCAGCAGCTTGTGGGCTAGCGGGAGAAACTACGAGCAGTACTTC.

CDR3 sequence reads: CASSLGQGAHNEQFF. The DNA of the CDR3 is TGTGCCAGCAGCTTAGGCCAGGGGGCGCATAATGAGCAGTTCTTC. The chain recombines TRBV7-2 with TRBJ2-1; 8 bases fit TRBD1. This CDR3 spans 15 amino acids. CDR1 and CDR2 (germline): SGHTA, FQGNSA. V was clipped by 1 base and J by 7 bases; unmatched bases: 6.

The chain has TRBV18 and TRBJ2-3; 11 nucleotides match TRBD2. The CDR3 runs 18 residues. V was pared by 3 bases and J by 0 bases, with 8 bases of the junction left unmatched. CDR1 is KGHSH and CDR2 is LQKENI in the germline V gene. The CDR3, as DNA: TGTGCCAGCTCACCCACTAGCGGGGGCCTTGCTAGCACAGATACGCAGTATTTT. This sequence encodes CASSPTSGGLASTDTQYF.